Each of the 4 T cell receptor beta chains below was sequenced from the same sample in a study of PD-L1 blockade in urothelial cancer. Libraries were prepared by immunoSEQ multiplex PCR; TCRdb keeps only in-frame clonotypes and omits some of them. The sample yields 85,000 to 100,000 clones, 90% seen once. The sequencing used PBMCs, collected around atezolizumab (anti-PD-L1) treatment. The receptors come from a man aged 60 to 69 with urothelial cancer.

The gene calls are TRBV2 and TRBJ2-1; 10 bases map to TRBD2. The length of the CDR3 is 14 residues. V gave up 4 bases and J gave up 9 bases; unmatched junction bases: 6. Looked up from germline, CDR1 is SNHLY and CDR2 is FYNNEI. The CDR3 loop reads CASSVLAGMGEQFF. CDR3 DNA: TGTGCCAGCAGTGTACTAGCGGGAATGGGTGAGCAGTTCTTC.

The chain uses TRBV30 and TRBJ1-2; 8 bases are a match to TRBD1. J lost 0 bases, V lost 2 bases, and 8 bases had no gene match. CDR1 and CDR2 (germline): GTSNPN, SVGIG (reference sequence). This CDR3 has 16 amino acids. The CDR3 nucleotides are TGTGCCTGGAGTCTCGGACAGGGAAAAGCTAACTATGGCTACACCTTC. It yields the protein CAWSLGQGKANYGYTF.

The CDR3 DNA follows: TGTGCCAGCAGCTCCTACTACGAGCAGTACTTC. It codes for CASSSYYEQYF. The chain recombines TRBV7-2 with TRBJ2-7; no reliable D call. CDR1 is SGHTA, CDR2 FQGNSA, per germline. V was trimmed by 4 bases and J by 3 bases, leaving 4 bases between them. This CDR3 contains 11 residues.

The table lists this clone with a count of one. The J gene is TRBJ2-7, the V gene TRBV4-3; no reliable D call. Per germline, CDR1 LGHNA and CDR2 YSLEER. The V end was cut by 0 bases, the J end by 3 bases, with 12 bases between. The CDR3 is 15 residues long. Here the CDR3 reads CASSQETVSLYEQYF. The CDR3 DNA is TGCGCCAGCAGCCAAGAAACAGTCTCCCTCTACGAGCAGTACTTC.